The 26 T cell receptor beta chains below were found in one sample sequenced in a study of blood T cell repertoires in COVID-19. Assay: immunoSEQ multiplex PCR; the TCRdb copy retains only in-frame clones and omits some. The table includes 75,000 to 90,000 clones, roughly 86% detected once. Material: peripheral blood. These receptor sequences come from an elderly man with active or convalescent COVID-19.

This clone was recorded at least ten times. CDR3 residues: CASSRGSARQFPYGYTF. Written as DNA, the CDR3 is TGTGCCAGCAGCCGGGGATCAGCCAGGCAGTTCCCATATGGCTACACCTTC. This rearrangement joins TRBV5-8 to TRBJ1-2; D unresolved. The CDR3 is made up of 17 amino acids. CDR1 and CDR2 (germline): SGHTS, YDEGEE. The V end lost 4 bases, the J end lost 5 bases, and 24 bases lay between the germline ends. Variable domain in full (rest from reference TRBV5-8 and TRBJ1-2): EAGVTQSPTHLIKTRGQQATLRCSPISGHTSVYWYQQALGLGLQFLLWYDEGEERNRGNFPPRFSGRQFPNYSSELNVNALELEDSALYLCASSRGSARQFPYGYTFGSGTRLTVV.

The rearrangement uses TRBV10-3 and TRBJ1-1; no clear D. Trimming left V 4 bases short and J 2 bases short, with 5 bases between. The CDR3 is 12 amino acids. Germline V gene lookup returns CDR1 ENHRY and CDR2 SYGVKD. Here the CDR3 DNA reads TGTGCCATCAGTGCCCTAAACACTGAAGCTTTCTTT. Translating gives CAISALNTEAFF.

J is TRBJ1-1 and V is TRBV5-4, with 7 bases identical to TRBD1. Germline loops: CDR1 SGHNT, CDR2 YYREEE (reference sequence). This CDR3 region has 15 residues. J lost 0 bases, V lost 2 bases, and 4 bases had no gene match. Here the CDR3 reads CASSLPGQMNTEAFF. The DNA for the CDR3 is TGTGCCAGCAGCTTACCGGGACAGATGAACACTGAAGCTTTCTTT.

This clone was seen only once. This chain joins TRBV5-8 and TRBJ1-2, with 7 bases matching TRBD1. V lost 8 bases, J lost 10 bases, and 14 bases stayed unmatched. Germline lookup yields CDR1 SGHTS and CDR2 YDEGEE. The CDR3 totals 13 residues. The CDR3 here is CARHRGQGVVYTF. The CDR3 nucleotides read TGTGCCAGACACAGGGGCCAGGGTGTGGTCTACACCTTC.

This clone was seen once. CDR3 in amino acids: CASSLGPTASHEQFF. For the CDR3, the DNA is TGTGCCAGCAGCCTGGGCCCAACGGCGAGTCATGAGCAGTTCTTC. The chain couples TRBV11-3 to TRBJ2-1; D remains unclear. The CDR3 covers 15 residues. Deletions cut 5 bases from V and 8 bases from J, with 19 bases between. From germline, CDR1 is SGHNT and CDR2 YENEEA.

The V call is TRBV3-1 (or the pseudogene TRBV3-2), the J call TRBJ1-4; D is possibly TRBD1 (6 bases). This CDR3 spans 12 amino acids. Germline loops: CDR1 LGHDT, CDR2 YNNKEL (reference sequence). Trimming removed 3 bases at V and 8 bases at J, with 7 bases between. Written as DNA, the CDR3 is TGTGCCAGCAGCCAGGGACAAGAAAAACTGTTTTTT. Translation: CASSQGQEKLFF.

The J gene is TRBJ2-2, the V gene TRBV7-3; TRBD2 agrees at 14 bases. The germline CDR1 and CDR2 sequences are SGHTA and FQGTGA. V was clipped by 4 bases and J by 5 bases; unmatched bases: 12. This CDR3 comprises 19 residues. In nucleotides, the CDR3 is TGTGCCAGCAGCTGGGATGGGACTAGCGGGAGTAGTTGGACCGGGGAGCTGTTTTTT. It translates to CASSWDGTSGSSWTGELFF.

The V gene is TRBV18, the J gene TRBJ2-5, with 9 bases aligning to TRBD2. This CDR3 has 17 residues. Germline lookup yields CDR1 KGHSH and CDR2 LQKENI. V was pared by 1 base and J by 1 base, with 7 bases of the junction left unmatched. CDR3 nucleotide sequence: TGTGCCAGCTCACCACTCGCGCGCGGGAGGGTCCAAGAGACCCAGTACTTC. It codes for CASSPLARGRVQETQYF.

The chain carries TRBV18 and TRBJ1-1; no firm D call. The CDR3 consists of 14 residues. The V end lost 3 bases, the J end lost 1 base, and 9 bases lay between the germline ends. The germline gives CDR1 KGHSH, CDR2 LQKENI. Here the CDR3 DNA reads TGTGCCAGCTCACCCTACCCGGGGAACACTGAAGCTTTCTTT. Its translation: CASSPYPGNTEAFF.

This clone was recorded only once. The chain employs TRBV7-3 and TRBJ2-1; 12 positions agree with TRBD2. The germline gives CDR1 SGHTA, CDR2 FQGTGA. V gave up 5 bases and J gave up 5 bases; unmatched junction bases: 7. This CDR3 has 16 residues. CDR3 DNA sequence: TGTGCCAGCAGCCGACAGCGACTAGCGGGGGACAATGAGCAGTTCTTC. Amino acids: CASSRQRLAGDNEQFF.

The chain has TRBV2 and TRBJ2-1; the D gene is possibly TRBD1 (5 bases). The V end was cut by 2 bases, the J end by 15 bases, with 17 bases between. The CDR3 spans 13 residues. The germline gives CDR1 SNHLY, CDR2 FYNNEI. CDR3 sequence (DNA): TGTGCCAGCAGTGAAAGGGGTTCCCGATTGGGGTTCTTC. Translated, it gives CASSERGSRLGFF.

V usage is TRBV30 and J usage is TRBJ1-4, with a tentative D call TRBD1 (5 bases). This CDR3 has 13 residues. Germline V gene lookup returns CDR1 GTSNPN and CDR2 SVGIG (reference sequence). V was pared by 3 bases and J by 6 bases, with 11 bases between. The CDR3 region has the DNA TGTGCCTGGAGCGGGGGAATGGATGAAAAACTGTTTTTT. Translating gives CAWSGGMDEKLFF.

The chain combines TRBV4-1 with TRBJ1-4; D not resolved. The V gene's germline CDR1 is MGHRA and CDR2 YSYEKL. The length of the CDR3 is 16 residues. V was clipped by 4 bases and J by 0 bases, with 12 bases between them. CDR3 bases: TGCGCCAGCAGCCCCCCGGCGGGCGCAACTAATGAAAAACTGTTTTTT. Encoded protein: CASSPPAGATNEKLFF.

In regard to this clone: Other DNA sequences from this sample encode an identical CDR3 as well. The J gene is TRBJ1-1, the V gene TRBV5-5; D ambiguous. The germline V gene has CDR1 SGHKS and CDR2 YYEKEE (reference sequence). V dropped 4 bases and J dropped 1 base, with 11 bases sitting between them. This CDR3 is built from 14 residues. The CDR3 nucleotides read TGTGCCAGCAGCATCGCGGGAAGGAACACTGAAGCTTTCTTT. The encoded protein is CASSIAGRNTEAFF.

The V call is TRBV6-5, the J call TRBJ2-1, with 7 positions matching TRBD2. The CDR3 is 15 residues long. With V trimmed by 7 bases and J by 5 bases, 11 bases remained unmatched. The V gene's germline CDR1 is MNHEY and CDR2 SVGAGI. In nucleotides, the CDR3 is TGTGCCAGCACCCGGGCGGGGGACTTTGACAATGAGCAGTTCTTC. Translated: CASTRAGDFDNEQFF.

The V and J genes are TRBV13 and TRBJ1-4; TRBD1 might be the D (6 bases). Germline V lookup: CDR1 PRHDT, CDR2 FYEKMQ (reference sequence). The CDR3 contains 14 residues. The V gene lost 5 bases and the J gene lost 0 bases, with 7 bases spanning the gap. This CDR3 is CASSNRATNEKLFF. For the CDR3, the DNA is TGTGCCAGCAGCAACAGGGCAACTAATGAAAAACTGTTTTTT.

The chain has TRBV7-2 and TRBJ1-5; maybe TRBD1 (6 bases). V was trimmed by 2 bases and J by 7 bases, leaving 15 bases between them. CDR3 length: 15 amino acids. Germline CDR1 reads SGHTA; CDR2 reads FQGNSA. The chain's CDR3 is CASSLQGHDGQPQHF. CDR3 nucleotides: TGTGCCAGCAGCTTACAGGGACACGACGGGCAGCCCCAGCATTTT. The full variable domain, completed using reference TRBV7-2 and TRBJ1-5, is GAGVSQSPSNKVTEKGKDVELRCDPISGHTALYWYRQSLGQGLEFLIYFQGNSAPDKSGLPSDRFSAERTGGSVSTLTIQRTQQEDSAVYLCASSLQGHDGQPQHFGDGTRLSIL.

This clone was picked up a small number of times. The chain recombines TRBV27 with TRBJ1-1, with D possibly TRBD1 on 6 matching bases. Germline CDR1 MNHEY, CDR2 SMNVEV (reference sequence). This CDR3 region has 14 residues. V was pared by 2 bases and J by 4 bases, with 11 bases between. The CDR3 here is CASSLIGGITEAFF. In nucleotides, the CDR3 is TGTGCCAGCAGTTTAATTGGGGGCATCACTGAAGCTTTCTTT.

V and J are TRBV11-2 and TRBJ2-3, with D tentatively TRBD1 (6 bases). In germline, CDR1 is SGHAT, CDR2 FQNNGV. The CDR3 is 16 amino acids. The germline V and J ends were trimmed by 5 bases and 1 base, with 16 bases remaining between them. CDR3 bases: TGTGCCAGCAGCCTTGGACAGTTGCCTCGCACAGATACGCAGTATTTT. Its translation is CASSLGQLPRTDTQYF.

This clone occurred a few times. The rearrangement uses TRBV10-1 and TRBJ2-7; 8 bases line up with TRBD1. The CDR3 consists of 18 residues. J was trimmed by 2 bases and V by 6 bases; bases with no gene match: 18. Germline V CDR1 and CDR2: WNHNN, SYGVQD (reference sequence). This CDR3 reads CASSDIGQQGETPYEQYV. The CDR3 nucleotides are TGCGCCAGCAGCGATATTGGCCAACAGGGGGAAACGCCCTACGAGCAGTACGTC.

This clone was counted between two and nine times. The V and J genes are TRBV28 and TRBJ1-6, with 7 bases matching TRBD1. CDR3 length: 17 residues. Looked up from germline, CDR1 is MDHEN and CDR2 is SYDVKM. Germline trimming cut 3 bases from V and 10 bases from J; bases unmatched to any gene: 15. The CDR3 coding sequence is TGTGCCAGCAGTTTCCCACTCAACAGGGGACGGTTCTCACCCCTCCACTTT. Protein product: CASSFPLNRGRFSPLHF.

The CDR3 protein is CASRYRDRQNTEAFF. The CDR3 DNA sequence: TGTGCCAGCAGGTACAGAGACAGACAGAACACTGAAGCTTTCTTT. The rearrangement uses TRBV28 and TRBJ1-1, with D perhaps matching TRBD1 (5 bases). Germline-derived CDR1 and CDR2 are MDHEN and SYDVKM. The CDR3 consists of 15 residues. Trimming took 6 bases from V and 1 from J, leaving 15 bases between them.

This chain links TRBV28 with TRBJ1-5; D unresolved. The CDR3 spans 12 residues. Trimming removed 8 bases at V and 4 bases at J, with 9 bases between. The V gene's germline CDR1 is MDHEN and CDR2 SYDVKM. The CDR3 DNA reads TGTGCCAGCCAGGTGGGTAATCAGCCCCAGCATTTT. Translation: CASQVGNQPQHF.

This chain connects TRBV7-7 to TRBJ2-1; 7 bases are a match to TRBD1. The CDR3 is made up of 13 amino acids. With V trimmed by 4 bases and J by 5 bases, 2 bases remained unmatched. CDR1 and CDR2 (germline): SSHAT, FNYEAQ (reference sequence). The CDR3 coding sequence is TGTGCCAGCAGCTGGGACAGAAACAATGAGCAGTTCTTC. Translation gives CASSWDRNNEQFF.

This clone was counted once. The rearrangement joins TRBV27 to TRBJ1-5, with D perhaps TRBD1 (5 bases). V shed 6 bases and J shed 5 bases, with 11 bases lying between them. From germline, CDR1 is MNHEY and CDR2 SMNVEV (reference sequence). The CDR3 extends over 13 amino acids. CDR3 in amino acids: CASSYTGHQPQHF. As DNA, the CDR3 is TGTGCCAGCAGCTATACAGGCCATCAGCCCCAGCATTTT.

The chain uses TRBV7-2 and TRBJ1-3, with 8 bases lining up with TRBD1. J gave up 2 bases and V 3 bases, and 3 bases lay outside the gene matches. The V gene's germline CDR1 is SGHTA and CDR2 FQGNSA. The CDR3 is made up of 15 amino acids. CDR3 nucleotides: TGTGCCAGCAGCTTGGACAGGGCGGCTGGAAACACCATATATTTT. This encodes CASSLDRAAGNTIYF.